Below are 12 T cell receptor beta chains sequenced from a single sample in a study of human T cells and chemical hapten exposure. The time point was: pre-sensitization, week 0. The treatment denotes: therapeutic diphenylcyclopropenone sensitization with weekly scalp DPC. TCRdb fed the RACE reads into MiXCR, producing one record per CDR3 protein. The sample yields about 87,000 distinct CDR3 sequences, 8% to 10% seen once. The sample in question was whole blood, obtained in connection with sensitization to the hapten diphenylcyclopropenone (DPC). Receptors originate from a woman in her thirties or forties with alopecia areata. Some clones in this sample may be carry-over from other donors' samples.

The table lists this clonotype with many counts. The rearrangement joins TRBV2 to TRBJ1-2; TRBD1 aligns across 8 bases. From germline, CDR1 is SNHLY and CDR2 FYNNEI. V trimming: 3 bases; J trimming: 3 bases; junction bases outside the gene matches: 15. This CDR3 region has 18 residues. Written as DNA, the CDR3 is TGTGCCAGCAGTGAGTGGGGAGACAGGGGATTCGTCGACTATGGCTACACCTTC. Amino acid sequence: CASSEWGDRGFVDYGYTF.

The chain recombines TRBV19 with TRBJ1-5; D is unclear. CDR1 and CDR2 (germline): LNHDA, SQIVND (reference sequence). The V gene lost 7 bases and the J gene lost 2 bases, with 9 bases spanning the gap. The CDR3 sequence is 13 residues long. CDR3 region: CASTMAGNQPQHF. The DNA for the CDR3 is TGTGCCAGTACCATGGCGGGCAATCAGCCCCAGCATTTT.

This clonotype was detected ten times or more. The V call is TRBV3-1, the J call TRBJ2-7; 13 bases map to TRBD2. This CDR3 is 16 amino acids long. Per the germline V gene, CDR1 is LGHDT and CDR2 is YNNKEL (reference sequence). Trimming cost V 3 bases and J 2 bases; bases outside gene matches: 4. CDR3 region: CASSQAGLAGTYEQYF. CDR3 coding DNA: TGTGCCAGCAGCCAGGCGGGACTAGCGGGGACCTACGAGCAGTACTTC.

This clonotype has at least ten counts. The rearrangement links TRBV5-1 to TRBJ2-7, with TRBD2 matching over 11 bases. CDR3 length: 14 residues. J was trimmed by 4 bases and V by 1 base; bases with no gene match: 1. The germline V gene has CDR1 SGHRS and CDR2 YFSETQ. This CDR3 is CASSLTSGGYEQYF. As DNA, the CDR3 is TGCGCCAGCAGCTTGACTAGCGGGGGATACGAGCAGTACTTC. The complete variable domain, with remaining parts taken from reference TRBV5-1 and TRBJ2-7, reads KAGVTQTPRYLIKTRGQQVTLSCSPISGHRSVSWYQQTPGQGLQFLFEYFSETQRNKGNFPGRFSGRQFSNSRSEMNVSTLELGDSALYLCASSLTSGGYEQYFGPGTRLTVT.

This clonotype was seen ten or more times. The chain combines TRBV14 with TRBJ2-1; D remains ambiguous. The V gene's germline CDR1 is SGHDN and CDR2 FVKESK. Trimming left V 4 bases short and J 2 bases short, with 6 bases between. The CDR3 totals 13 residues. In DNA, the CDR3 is TGTGCCAGCAGCCCCCCTGCCTACAATGAGCAGTTCTTC. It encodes CASSPPAYNEQFF.

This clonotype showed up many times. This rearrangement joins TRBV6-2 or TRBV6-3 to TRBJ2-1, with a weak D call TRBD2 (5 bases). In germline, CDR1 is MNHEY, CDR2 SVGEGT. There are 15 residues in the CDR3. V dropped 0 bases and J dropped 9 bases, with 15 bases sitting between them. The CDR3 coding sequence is TGTGCCAGCAGTTACTCGAGGGAAGCTCTCATTGAGCAGTTCTTC. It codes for CASSYSREALIEQFF.

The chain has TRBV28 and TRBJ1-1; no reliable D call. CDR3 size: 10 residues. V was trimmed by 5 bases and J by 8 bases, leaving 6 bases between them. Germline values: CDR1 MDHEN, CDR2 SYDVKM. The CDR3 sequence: CASSGIEAFF. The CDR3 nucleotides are TGTGCCAGCAGTGGGATCGAAGCTTTCTTT.

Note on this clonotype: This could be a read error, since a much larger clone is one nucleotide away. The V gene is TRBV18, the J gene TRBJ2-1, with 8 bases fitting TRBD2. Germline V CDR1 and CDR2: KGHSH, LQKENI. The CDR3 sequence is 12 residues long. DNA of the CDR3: TGTACCAGCTCACCGGGGGGGACTGAGCAGTTCTTC. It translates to CTSSPGGTEQFF. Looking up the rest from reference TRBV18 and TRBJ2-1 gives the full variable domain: NAGVMQNPRHLVRRRGQEARLRCSPMKGHSHVYWYRQLPEEGLKFMVYLQKENIIDESGMPKERFSAEFPKEGPSILRIQQVVRGDSAAYFCTSSPGGTEQFFGPGTRLTVL.

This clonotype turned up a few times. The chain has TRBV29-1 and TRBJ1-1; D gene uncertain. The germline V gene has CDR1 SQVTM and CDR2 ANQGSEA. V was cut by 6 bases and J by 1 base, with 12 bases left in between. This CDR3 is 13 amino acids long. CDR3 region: CSVCLWGNTEAFF. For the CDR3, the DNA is TGCAGCGTATGTCTTTGGGGGAACACTGAAGCTTTCTTT.

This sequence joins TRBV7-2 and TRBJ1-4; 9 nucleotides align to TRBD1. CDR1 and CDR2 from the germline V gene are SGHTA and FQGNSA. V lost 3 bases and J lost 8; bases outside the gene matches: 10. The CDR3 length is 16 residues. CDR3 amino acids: CASSLGNRGQWEKLFF. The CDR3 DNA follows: TGTGCCAGCAGCTTGGGGAACAGGGGGCAGTGGGAAAAACTGTTTTTT.

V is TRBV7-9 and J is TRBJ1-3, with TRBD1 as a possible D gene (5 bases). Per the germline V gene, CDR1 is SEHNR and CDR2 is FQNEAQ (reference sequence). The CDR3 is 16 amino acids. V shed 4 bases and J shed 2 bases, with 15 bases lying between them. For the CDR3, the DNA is TGTGCCAGCAGCTCCCCCAGGGAAAAGCCTGGAAACACCATATATTTT. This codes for CASSSPREKPGNTIYF.

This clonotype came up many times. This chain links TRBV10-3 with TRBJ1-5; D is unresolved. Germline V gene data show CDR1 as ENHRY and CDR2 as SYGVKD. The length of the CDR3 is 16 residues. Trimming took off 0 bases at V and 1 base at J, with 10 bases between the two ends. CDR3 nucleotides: TGTGCCATCAGTGAGTCGGGGAGGGCGAGCAATCAGCCCCAGCATTTT. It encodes CAISESGRASNQPQHF.